The 16 T cell receptor beta chains below all came from one sample that was sequenced in a study of sequential checkpoint blockade in melanoma. The treatment here: randomized to nivolumab then ipilimumab (arm A) or the reverse (arm B). Here immunoSEQ multiplex PCR was the method, and the copy in TCRdb shows in-frame clones only, minus some. The table records 15,000 to 20,000 clones, 56% of them present only once. The starting material was CD8+ T cells sorted from blood (inferred from file names), obtained from a patient given nivolumab and ipilimumab in sequence. The receptors here all came from a human donor with melanoma.

This chain links TRBV30 with TRBJ1-1; 8 bases match TRBD1. The germline CDR1 and CDR2 sequences are GTSNPN and SVGIG (reference sequence). V trimming: 3 bases; J trimming: 1 base; junction bases outside the gene matches: 7. The CDR3 has 15 amino acids. The CDR3 here is CAWRATGTGNTEAFF. Written as DNA, the CDR3 is TGTGCCTGGAGAGCGACCGGGACAGGGAACACTGAAGCTTTCTTT.

For the CDR3, the DNA is TGTGCCAGCAGTTCATATGGCTACACCTTC. Translation: CASSSYGYTF. V gene TRBV2 combines with J gene TRBJ1-2; D not resolved. The ends were cut back, 5 bases at V and 5 bases at J, with 3 bases in the middle. The germline V gene encodes CDR1 SNHLY and CDR2 FYNNEI. The CDR3 has 10 residues.

This chain connects TRBV4-2 to TRBJ2-1; 12 nucleotides line up with TRBD2. The CDR3 runs 17 residues. CDR1 is LGHNA, CDR2 YNFKEQ, per germline. J gave up 2 bases and V 1 base, and 3 bases lay outside the gene matches. In DNA form, the CDR3 reads TGTGCCAGCAGCCAAGGGACTAGCGGGAATCCCTACAATGAGCAGTTCTTC. Its translation is CASSQGTSGNPYNEQFF.

This clone has just a few counts. This chain links TRBV19 with TRBJ1-4; D unresolved. The V end was cut by 6 bases, the J end by 4 bases, with 6 bases between. Germline values: CDR1 LNHDA, CDR2 SQIVND (reference sequence). The CDR3 extends over 12 amino acids. The CDR3 here is CASRQFNEKLFF. The CDR3 DNA is TGTGCCAGTAGGCAGTTTAATGAAAAACTGTTTTTT.

This chain links TRBV5-1 with TRBJ1-5, with 10 bases matching TRBD1. Per germline, CDR1 SGHRS and CDR2 YFSETQ. J lost 5 bases, V lost 5 bases, and 4 bases had no gene match. The CDR3 length is 14 residues. CDR3 bases: TGCGCCAGCAGTATCGGACAGGGGGATCAGCCCCAGCATTTT. It translates to CASSIGQGDQPQHF. Drawing the rest from reference TRBV5-1 and TRBJ1-5, the complete variable domain is KAGVTQTPRYLIKTRGQQVTLSCSPISGHRSVSWYQQTPGQGLQFLFEYFSETQRNKGNFPGRFSGRQFSNSRSEMNVSTLELGDSALYLCASSIGQGDQPQHFGDGTRLSIL.

The V gene is TRBV19, the J gene TRBJ2-7; 8 nucleotides line up with TRBD1. CDR3 length: 14 residues. From germline, CDR1 is LNHDA and CDR2 SQIVND (reference sequence). V was pared by 6 bases and J by 6 bases, with 10 bases of the junction left unmatched. The CDR3 spells CASSHTGGRAEQYF. The CDR3 DNA reads TGTGCCAGTAGCCATACAGGGGGGCGCGCCGAGCAGTACTTC.

The J gene is TRBJ1-1, the V gene TRBV11-3; perhaps TRBD1 as D (6 bases). Germline values: CDR1 SGHNT, CDR2 YENEEA. With 4 bases removed from V and 8 bases from J, the gap between germline ends came to 14 bases. The CDR3 covers 13 residues. The CDR3 here is CASSSPDRTEAFF. The CDR3 coding sequence is TGTGCCAGCAGCTCACCTGACAGGACGGAAGCTTTCTTT.

V usage is TRBV7-9 and J usage is TRBJ2-7; tentatively, D is TRBD1 (6 bases). CDR3 size: 15 residues. In germline, CDR1 is SEHNR, CDR2 FQNEAQ (reference sequence). The V gene lost 5 bases and the J gene lost 2 bases, with 16 bases spanning the gap. The CDR3 loop is CASSPIPGHTYEQYF. For the CDR3, the DNA is TGTGCCAGCAGCCCAATCCCGGGACACACCTACGAGCAGTACTTC.

This clone was seen a few times. This chain connects TRBV7-9 to TRBJ2-1, with 9 bases lining up with TRBD1. There are 15 residues in the CDR3. Germline CDR1 and CDR2: SEHNR and FQNEAQ (reference sequence). The V gene end was trimmed by 3 bases and the J gene end by 14 bases; junction bases not matched to a gene: 14. DNA for the CDR3: TGTGCCAGCAGCTTGGGACGGGGACAGGGAGGTAACGAGTTCTTC. This translates into CASSLGRGQGGNEFF.

This sequence joins TRBV4-2 and TRBJ2-2, with 9 nucleotides matching TRBD1. CDR1 and CDR2 from the germline V gene are LGHNA and YNFKEQ. V lost 4 bases and J lost 3; bases outside the gene matches: 3. The CDR3 has 15 amino acids. The CDR3 sequence: CASSPGQGDTGELFF. In nucleotides, the CDR3 is TGTGCCAGCAGCCCGGGACAGGGCGACACCGGGGAGCTGTTTTTT.

To note about this clone: One junction end does not reproduce the germline sequence, and a read error may be involved. CDR3 region: CNVGGPAGAAYNEQFF. The CDR3 DNA follows: TGCAACGTTGGAGGACCGGCGGGGGCCGCCTACAATGAGCAGTTCTTC. The rearrangement uses TRBV29-1 and TRBJ2-1; perhaps TRBD2 as D (7 bases). Germline CDR1 is SQVTM and CDR2 is ANQGSEA. This CDR3 contains 16 residues.

In the case of this clone: Additional DNA sequences in this sample encode the identical CDR3. V gene TRBV30 combines with J gene TRBJ2-3; TRBD2 is a possible D gene (5 bases). V was clipped by 0 bases and J by 2 bases, with 21 bases between them. The CDR3 length is 18 residues. Germline lookup yields CDR1 GTSNPN and CDR2 SVGIG (reference sequence). Here the CDR3 DNA reads TGTGCCTGGAGTGTACCGCTACCCGCTACTAGAAACACAGATACGCAGTATTTT. This encodes CAWSVPLPATRNTDTQYF. The whole variable domain, remainder taken from reference TRBV30 and TRBJ2-3, is SQTIHQWPATLVQPVGSPLSLECTVEGTSNPNLYWYRQAAGRGLQLLFYSVGIGQISSEVPQNLSASRPQDRQFILSSKKLLLSDSGFYLCAWSVPLPATRNTDTQYFGPGTRLTVL.

The V and J genes are TRBV7-8 and TRBJ2-1, with D possibly matching TRBD1 (5 bases). The germline V and J ends were trimmed by 5 bases and 12 bases, with 14 bases remaining between them. The germline V gene has CDR1 SGHVS and CDR2 FQNEAQ. The CDR3 totals 12 residues. The CDR3 nucleotides are TGTGCCAGCAGCGTTCAGGGTACCTTGCAGTTCTTC. Encoded protein: CASSVQGTLQFF.

This clone was detected a few times. This chain's CDR3 is CASSLTSGRSQETQYF. The CDR3 coding sequence is TGTGCCAGCAGCTTGACTAGCGGGAGATCCCAAGAGACCCAGTACTTC. The rearrangement joins TRBV7-9 to TRBJ2-5, with 12 bases aligning to TRBD2. Trimming took 3 bases from V and 1 from J; bases not matched to a gene: 3. Germline V gives CDR1 SEHNR, CDR2 FQNEAQ (reference sequence). There are 16 residues in the CDR3. The full variable domain, completed using reference TRBV7-9 and TRBJ2-5, is DTGVSQNPRHKITKRGQNVTFRCDPISEHNRLYWYRQTLGQGPEFLTYFQNEAQLEKSRLLSDRFSAERPKGSFSTLEIQRTEQGDSAMYLCASSLTSGRSQETQYFGPGTRLLVL.

The chain has TRBV28 and TRBJ1-5; TRBD1 agrees at 8 bases. Germline V gives CDR1 MDHEN, CDR2 SYDVKM. V lost 6 bases to trimming and J lost 0 bases; unmatched junction nucleotides: 19. The CDR3 has 20 amino acids. CDR3 nucleotide sequence: TGTGCCAGCAGATATAACCCGTCGACAGGGGTTTTGTTTAGCAATCAGCCCCAGCATTTT. It yields the protein CASRYNPSTGVLFSNQPQHF.

The chain uses TRBV7-9 and TRBJ2-1; 10 bases fit TRBD2. The CDR3 totals 18 residues. Unmatched junction bases numbered 9, after V lost 0 bases and J lost 4 bases. The V gene's germline CDR1 is SEHNR and CDR2 FQNEAQ (reference sequence). CDR3 loop: CASSLALISGGDYNEQFF. CDR3 sequence (DNA): TGTGCCAGCAGCTTAGCGCTGATCAGCGGGGGGGATTACAATGAGCAGTTCTTC.